This T cell receptor beta chain comes out of a study of cytomegalovirus exposure and HLA in healthy donors. Both 60 Vbeta primers and 13 Jbeta primers went into the PCR. TCRdb keeps only in-frame clones here, not all; method: immunoSEQ multiplex PCR. The data show more than 150,000 clones, approximately 80% seen once. Sampled while nominally healthy, donors likely had unrecorded immune exposures. The receptor was isolated from a girl aged 2-10 years in good health and CMV-seropositive. Sequencing was done on a sample of PBMCs.

The CDR3 coding sequence is TGCGCCAGCAGCCGGACTAGCGGATACAATGAGCAGTTCTTC. It encodes CASSRTSGYNEQFF. The rearrangement links TRBV5-1 to TRBJ2-1; TRBD2 matches at 10 bases. The CDR3 totals 14 residues. The V and J ends lost 4 bases and 4 bases, in that order; junction bases with no gene match: 2. The germline CDR1 and CDR2 sequences are SGHRS and YFSETQ.